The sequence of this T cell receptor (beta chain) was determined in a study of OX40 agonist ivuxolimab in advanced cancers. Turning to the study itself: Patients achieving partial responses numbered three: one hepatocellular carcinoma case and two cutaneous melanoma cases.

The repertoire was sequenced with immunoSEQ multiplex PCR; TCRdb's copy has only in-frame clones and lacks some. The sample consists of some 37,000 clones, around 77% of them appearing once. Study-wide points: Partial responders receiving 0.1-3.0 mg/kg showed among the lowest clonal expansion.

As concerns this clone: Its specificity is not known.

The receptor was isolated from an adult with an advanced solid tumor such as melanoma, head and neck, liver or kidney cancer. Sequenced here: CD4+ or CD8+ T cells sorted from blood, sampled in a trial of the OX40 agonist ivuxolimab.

The CDR3 reads CASSLLLAGNEQFF. The CDR3 nucleotides read TGTGCCAGCAGTTTATTGTTAGCGGGCAATGAGCAGTTCTTC. The rearrangement joins TRBV28 to TRBJ2-1; 7 positions agree with TRBD2. Germline CDR1 and CDR2: MDHEN and SYDVKM. Germline trimming cut 1 base from V and 6 bases from J; bases unmatched to any gene: 3. There are 14 residues in the CDR3.